Listed below are T cell receptor beta chains from one sample, sequenced in a study of control samples from healthy donors and cancer patients. The method was immunoSEQ multiplex PCR; TCRdb's version includes in-frame clones alone and lacks a portion of them. The sample yields over 120,000 clones, over 90% seen once. The sequencing input was PBMCs. The source of these receptors is a man aged 55 to 70 with colorectal cancer. Each CDR3 is given with its conserved first and last residue. Fields, in order: V gene, J gene, CDR3 protein.

V: TRBV19
J: TRBJ2-5
CDR3: CASSRTSGGYQETQYF

V: TRBV7-6
J: TRBJ2-2
CDR3: CASSQSAGTGVTGELFF

V: TRBV9
J: TRBJ2-5
CDR3: CASSVGTDRGTQYF

V: TRBV5-1
J: TRBJ2-1
CDR3: CASSLGTSGKSSYNEQFF

V: TRBV3-1/TRBV3-2
J: TRBJ1-5
CDR3: CASTPREGPSRPQHF

V: TRBV9
J: TRBJ2-5
CDR3: CASSVGQRETQYF

V: TRBV9
J: TRBJ1-2
CDR3: CASRSSATNYGYTF

V: TRBV5-1
J: TRBJ2-5
CDR3: CASSLTAATPETQYF

V: TRBV30
J: TRBJ1-4
CDR3: CAWTPLGGRDEKLFF

V: TRBV9
J: TRBJ2-1
CDR3: CASSVVAGTPRNEQFF

V: TRBV30
J: TRBJ1-2
CDR3: CAWSVPRTGGYGYTF

V: TRBV15
J: TRBJ1-1
CDR3: CATSRVDGERGAFF

V: TRBV4-1
J: TRBJ2-2
CDR3: CASSPRHGGVGTGELFF

V: TRBV7-2
J: TRBJ1-1
CDR3: CASSLDRGLAFF

V: TRBV3-1/TRBV3-2
J: TRBJ1-1
CDR3: CASRHRQGGLLNTEAFF

V: TRBV12-3/TRBV12-4
J: TRBJ1-1
CDR3: CASSFAYTEAFF

V: TRBV2
J: TRBJ1-2
CDR3: CASSATPDSLGYGYTF

V: TRBV6-6
J: TRBJ2-7
CDR3: CASRDPVGYEQYF

V: TRBV3-1/TRBV3-2
J: TRBJ1-6
CDR3: CASSQDGVGRSPLHF

V: TRBV7-9
J: TRBJ2-6
CDR3: CASSFHGGTSGANVLTF

V: TRBV14
J: TRBJ2-7
CDR3: CASSQEIGSYEQYF

V: TRBV28
J: TRBJ1-1
CDR3: CASSPHMNTEAFF

V: TRBV5-8
J: TRBJ1-5
CDR3: CASSLWDTSYSNQPQHF

V: TRBV3-1/TRBV3-2
J: TRBJ1-2
CDR3: CASSPGTGDLIYGYTF

V: TRBV20-1
J: TRBJ2-1
CDR3: CSASPSGTQFF

V: TRBV9
J: TRBJ2-3
CDR3: CASSGRTSGLRDTQYF

V: TRBV9
J: TRBJ2-7
CDR3: CASSVAPAGATYEQYF

V: TRBV19
J: TRBJ2-3
CDR3: CASSIDGRRGDTQYF

V: TRBV19
J: TRBJ1-2
CDR3: CASSGLNYGYTF

V: TRBV5-5
J: TRBJ1-2
CDR3: CASSRGQGGYGYTF

V: TRBV10-3
J: TRBJ2-5
CDR3: CATMRDSRQETQYF